The 22 T cell receptor beta chains given below trace back to one sample, sequenced in a study of shared clonotypes between healthy human individuals. Assay: immunoSEQ multiplex PCR; the TCRdb copy retains only in-frame clones and omits some. The table has approximately 2,200,000 clones, under 95% seen once. The naive CD8 fraction comprised CD45RO-negative cells positively selected for CCR7 and excluded terminally differentiated effector memory CD45RA+ cells. The sequencing input was naive CD8+ T cells from PBMCs. The origin of the receptors is a young man in good health. Some clones in this sample may be carry-over from other donors' samples.

This chain joins TRBV4-1 and TRBJ2-5; TRBD1 matches 7 bases. The CDR3 covers 15 residues. The ends lost 1 base at V and 4 bases at J; junction bases unmatched: 6. The germline CDR1 and CDR2 sequences are MGHRA and YSYEKL. CDR3 residues: CASSQGQGISETQYF. CDR3 sequence (DNA): TGCGCCAGCAGCCAAGGACAGGGTATCTCAGAGACCCAGTACTTC.

The V call is TRBV6-5, the J call TRBJ2-7, with D unclear. Trimming cost V 2 bases and J 2 bases, with 7 bases left between them. CDR1 and CDR2 (germline): MNHEY, SVGAGI. The CDR3 consists of 13 residues. In DNA, the CDR3 is TGTGCCAGCAGTTACCCCAGGACCTACGAGCAGTACTTC. The encoded protein is CASSYPRTYEQYF.

The V gene is TRBV4-2, the J gene TRBJ2-7; no definite D call. CDR3 length: 14 amino acids. The germline V and J ends were trimmed by 0 bases and 3 bases, with 9 bases remaining between them. CDR1 and CDR2 from the germline V gene are LGHNA and YNFKEQ. DNA of the CDR3: TGTGCCAGCAGCCAAGAGATTGGCGTCTACGAGCAGTACTTC. This gives the protein CASSQEIGVYEQYF.

The V and J genes are TRBV25-1 and TRBJ1-2; D is ambiguous. Trimming left V 8 bases short and J 2 bases short, with 18 bases between. CDR1 MGHDK and CDR2 SYGVNS come from the germline V gene. This CDR3 has 15 amino acids. This CDR3 is CASSGLPEPNYGYTF. As DNA, the CDR3 is TGTGCCAGCTCCGGGCTACCCGAACCGAACTATGGCTACACCTTC.

The J gene is TRBJ2-7, the V gene TRBV27, with D perhaps being TRBD1 or TRBD2 (5 bases each). The CDR3 runs 15 residues. Trimming pared 2 bases from V and 3 bases from J, leaving 14 bases between. Per germline, CDR1 MNHEY and CDR2 SMNVEV (reference sequence). CDR3 loop: CASSLTGTWVYEQYF. The CDR3 DNA reads as TGTGCCAGCAGTTTAACCGGGACCTGGGTCTACGAGCAGTACTTC.

The genes are TRBV7-3 and TRBJ1-1, with 11 positions matching TRBD1. The CDR3 covers 14 residues. The germline V gene has CDR1 SGHTA and CDR2 FQGTGA. With V trimmed by 4 bases and J by 11 bases, 9 bases remained unmatched. The CDR3 coding sequence is TGTGCCAGCAGCTCGGACAGGGGGCACCCCCGTGCTTTCTTT. This sequence encodes CASSSDRGHPRAFF.

This chain links TRBV5-6 with TRBJ1-4; maybe TRBD1 (6 bases). The germline V and J ends were trimmed by 0 bases and 5 bases, with 11 bases remaining between them. Germline V CDR1 and CDR2: SGHDT, YYEEEE. The CDR3 totals 15 residues. The CDR3 reads CASSLAGAFNEKLFF. For the CDR3, the DNA is TGTGCCAGCAGCTTGGCGGGGGCCTTCAATGAAAAACTGTTTTTT.

The chain combines TRBV5-1 with TRBJ2-1; D is undetermined. Germline CDR1 reads SGHRS; CDR2 reads YFSETQ. The CDR3 contains 11 residues. V was pared by 2 bases and J by 6 bases, with 3 bases between. The CDR3 loop reads CASSFFNEQFF. The CDR3 DNA reads TGCGCCAGCAGCTTCTTCAATGAGCAGTTCTTC. Drawing the rest from reference TRBV5-1 and TRBJ2-1, the complete variable domain is KAGVTQTPRYLIKTRGQQVTLSCSPISGHRSVSWYQQTPGQGLQFLFEYFSETQRNKGNFPGRFSGRQFSNSRSEMNVSTLELGDSALYLCASSFFNEQFFGPGTRLTVL.

The chain joins TRBV7-8 to TRBJ1-2; D is possibly TRBD1 (5 bases). Germline CDR1 is SGHVS and CDR2 is FQNEAQ. This CDR3 is built from 15 residues. Trimming stripped 4 bases from V and 6 bases from J, with 18 bases between. The CDR3 DNA reads TGTGCCAGCAGCTCCCCCCTGGGGCAGGTTGATGGCTACACCTTC. This codes for CASSSPLGQVDGYTF.

This rearrangement joins TRBV5-6 to TRBJ2-3; D ambiguous. In germline, CDR1 is SGHDT, CDR2 YYEEEE. The ends were cut back, 3 bases at V and 2 bases at J, with 16 bases in the middle. The CDR3 is made up of 16 amino acids. CDR3 sequence (DNA): TGTGCCAGCAGCTCCCTACGTAGGTCCTACACAGATACGCAGTATTTT. Amino acids: CASSSLRRSYTDTQYF.

The rearrangement joins TRBV6-1 to TRBJ2-7; possibly TRBD1 for D (5 bases). CDR1 and CDR2 (germline): MNHNS, SASEGT. This CDR3 has 14 amino acids. V was cut by 7 bases and J by 4 bases, with 17 bases left in between. The chain's CDR3 is CASTRGQGLYEQYF. CDR3 nucleotide sequence: TGTGCCAGCACCAGAGGACAAGGCCTGTACGAGCAGTACTTC.

The rearrangement links TRBV7-2 to TRBJ2-6; 8 bases map to TRBD1. Germline V CDR1 and CDR2: SGHTA, FQGNSA. Trimming cost V 4 bases and J 0 bases; bases outside gene matches: 2. This CDR3 comprises 16 residues. CDR3: CASSSDRASGANVLTF. Here the CDR3 DNA reads TGTGCCAGCAGCTCGGACAGGGCCTCTGGGGCCAACGTCCTGACTTTC. Complete variable domain (other parts from reference TRBV7-2 and TRBJ2-6): GAGVSQSPSNKVTEKGKDVELRCDPISGHTALYWYRQSLGQGLEFLIYFQGNSAPDKSGLPSDRFSAERTGGSVSTLTIQRTQQEDSAVYLCASSSDRASGANVLTFGAGSRLTVL.

V and J are TRBV28 and TRBJ2-7; 10 bases are shared with TRBD2. The junction had 9 bases not matched to a gene; V was cut back by 6 bases and J by 7 bases. The germline V gene encodes CDR1 MDHEN and CDR2 SYDVKM. CDR3 size: 14 residues. CDR3 nucleotide sequence: TGTGCCAGCAGATTGGGAGCGGGAGGGTGGGAGCAGTACTTC. It specifies CASRLGAGGWEQYF.

This chain joins TRBV27 and TRBJ2-2, with D perhaps being TRBD1 or TRBD2 (6 bases each). Trimming shortened V by 3 bases and J by 9 bases, and 14 bases separated the two germline ends. The CDR3 contains 14 residues. CDR1 is MNHEY, CDR2 SMNVEV, per germline (reference sequence). The CDR3 coding sequence is TGTGCCAGCAGTTTTATAGGGGGGTCCAGGGAGCTGTTTTTT. Protein sequence: CASSFIGGSRELFF.

This clone was seen once. The chain carries TRBV11-3 and TRBJ2-7; 7 bases are shared with TRBD2. Losses at the gene ends were 1 base for V and 3 bases for J; bases not matched to a gene: 15. The CDR3 runs 18 residues. Germline V gene data show CDR1 as SGHNT and CDR2 as YENEEA. The CDR3 DNA is TGTGCCAGCAGCTTAGTACCGGGGAGGGGCTCCCTACACTACGAGCAGTACTTC. Amino acids: CASSLVPGRGSLHYEQYF.

This clone occurred once. V gene TRBV7-9 combines with J gene TRBJ1-1; D gene uncertain. Between the trimmed V and J ends, which lost 5 bases and 3 bases, there was a span of 10 bases. This CDR3 has 13 amino acids. Per germline, CDR1 SEHNR and CDR2 FQNEAQ (reference sequence). The CDR3 here is CASSPPSHTEAFF. The CDR3 bases are TGTGCCAGCAGCCCACCGTCCCACACTGAAGCTTTCTTT.

The gene calls are TRBV7-9 and TRBJ1-5; TRBD1 aligns across 10 bases. The trim removed 5 bases at V and 5 bases at J, leaving 3 bases unmatched. The CDR3 has 14 amino acids. Germline CDR1 is SEHNR and CDR2 is FQNEAQ (reference sequence). As DNA, the CDR3 is TGTGCCAGCAGCAGACAGGGGGCGGATCAGCCCCAGCATTTT. Residues: CASSRQGADQPQHF.

The J gene is TRBJ2-1, the V gene TRBV2, with a tentative D call TRBD2 (5 bases). CDR3 length equals 13 residues. The V and J ends lost 4 bases and 9 bases respectively, with 13 bases between them. CDR1 is SNHLY and CDR2 is FYNNEI in the germline V gene. DNA of the CDR3: TGTGCCAGCAGTGTTAGCGTCGGAGGTGAGCAGTTCTTC. It codes for CASSVSVGGEQFF.

The rearrangement joins TRBV4-1 to TRBJ2-7, with D possibly TRBD1 on 5 matching bases. Trimming removed 1 base at V and 3 bases at J, with 19 bases between. The CDR3 is made up of 17 amino acids. Germline-derived CDR1 and CDR2 are MGHRA and YSYEKL. For the CDR3, the DNA is TGCGCCAGCAGCCAAGTGGAAGGGGTGGTTAATCGCTACGAGCAGTACTTC. Translating it yields CASSQVEGVVNRYEQYF.

This sequence joins TRBV10-3 and TRBJ2-1; unclear D gene. Trimming left V 2 bases short and J 8 bases short, with 10 bases between. The CDR3 is 13 residues long. Germline CDR1 reads ENHRY; CDR2 reads SYGVKD. The CDR3 region is CAISERTQHEQFF. Written as DNA, the CDR3 is TGTGCCATCAGTGAGCGCACTCAGCATGAGCAGTTCTTC.

This sequence joins TRBV19 and TRBJ2-7; D tentatively fits TRBD1 or TRBD2 (5 bases each). The CDR3 runs to 15 residues. The germline gives CDR1 LNHDA, CDR2 SQIVND (reference sequence). The V and J ends lost 1 base and 2 bases respectively, with 12 bases between them. In nucleotides, the CDR3 is TGTGCCAGTAGTATAGGGCCGGGACCGACCTACGAGCAGTACTTC. This sequence encodes CASSIGPGPTYEQYF. The complete variable domain, with remaining parts taken from reference TRBV19 and TRBJ2-7, reads DGGITQSPKYLFRKEGQNVTLSCEQNLNHDAMYWYRQDPGQGLRLIYYSQIVNDFQKGDIAEGYSVSREKKESFPLTVTSAQKNPTAFYLCASSIGPGPTYEQYFGPGTRLTVT.

V gene TRBV2 combines with J gene TRBJ1-4, with TRBD1 matching 7 bases. V trimming: 7 bases; J trimming: 5 bases; junction bases outside the gene matches: 7. This CDR3 spans 14 amino acids. From germline, CDR1 is SNHLY and CDR2 FYNNEI. CDR3 protein: CASIQRGQNEKLFF. The CDR3 nucleotides are TGTGCCAGCATTCAGAGGGGGCAGAATGAAAAACTGTTTTTT.